This T cell receptor beta chain is drawn from a study of early T cells in non-severe SARS-CoV-2 infection. The overall study: It was bulk RNA from unsorted whole blood that was sequenced, and the chains were unpaired. General study findings and limits: VDJdb-based matching was biased toward anti-spike CD8 responses and missed private and CD4 specificities.

As for this clonotype: The antigen remains unidentified.

Unique molecular identifiers (one per individual cDNA molecule) were attached. TCRdb re-derived calls from the 5' RACE reads in MiXCR, one entry per CDR3 protein. The sample carries approximately 56,000 distinct CDR3 sequences, over 9.5% recorded once. In germline, CDR1 is SEHNR, CDR2 FQNEAQ (reference sequence). CDR3 size: 15 residues. Trimming took off 1 base at V and 5 bases at J, with 14 bases between the two ends. Sample: whole blood. This chain links TRBV7-9 with TRBJ1-1; tentative D call: TRBD1 (5 bases). This TCR was recovered from an adult who was a healthcare worker with PCR-confirmed SARS-CoV-2 infection or an uninfected control (not recorded which). The CDR3 loop reads CASSLVGRVGTEAFF. The CDR3 DNA follows: TGTGCCAGCAGCTTAGTAGGCAGGGTAGGGACTGAAGCTTTCTTT.